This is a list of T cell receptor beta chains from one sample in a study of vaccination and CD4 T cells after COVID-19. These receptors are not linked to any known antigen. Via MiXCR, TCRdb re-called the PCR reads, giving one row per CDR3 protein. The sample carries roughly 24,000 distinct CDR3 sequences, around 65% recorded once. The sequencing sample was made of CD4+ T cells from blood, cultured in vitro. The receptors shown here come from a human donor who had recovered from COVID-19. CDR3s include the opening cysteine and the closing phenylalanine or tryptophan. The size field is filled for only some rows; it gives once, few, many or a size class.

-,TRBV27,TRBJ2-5,CASSPRAQETQYF
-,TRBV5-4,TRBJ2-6,CASSFRSGANVLTF
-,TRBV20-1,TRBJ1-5,CSAGDRGGSSNQPQHF
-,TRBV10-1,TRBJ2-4,CASSGLAESKNIQYF
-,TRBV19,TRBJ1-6,CASSIADSPLHF
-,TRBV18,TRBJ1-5,CASSPGRTVQSPQHF
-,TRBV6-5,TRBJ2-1,CASSYSYLDGYNEQFF
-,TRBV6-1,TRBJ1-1,CASSATGTGNAEAFF
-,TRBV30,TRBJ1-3,CAWRVPDREGNTIYF
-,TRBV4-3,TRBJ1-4,CASSQGYRGGYEKLFF
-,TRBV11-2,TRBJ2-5,CASSSYGGGGETQYF
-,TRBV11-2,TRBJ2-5,CASSSDRGKETQYF
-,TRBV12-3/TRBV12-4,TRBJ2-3,CASRGTSGATQYF
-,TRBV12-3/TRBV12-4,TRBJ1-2,CASSLIQGVYGYTF
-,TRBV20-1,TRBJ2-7,CSASPLAGGVYEQYF
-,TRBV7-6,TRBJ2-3,CASSSTGLATDTQYF
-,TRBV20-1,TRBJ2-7,CSARKDLYEQYF
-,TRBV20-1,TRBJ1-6,CSASSRGPNSPLHF
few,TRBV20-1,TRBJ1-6,CGRGQAWVHPGNSPLHF
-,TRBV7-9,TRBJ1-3,CASNLEQGDSGNTIYF
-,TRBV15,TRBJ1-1,CATSRQAAGGEAFF
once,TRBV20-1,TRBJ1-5,CSAPDRANQPQHF
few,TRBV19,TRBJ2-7,CASSIRDRVYEQYF
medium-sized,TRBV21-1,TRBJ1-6,CASSLFQDRKASYNSPLHF
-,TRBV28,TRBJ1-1,CASTGPRMTVGTEAFF
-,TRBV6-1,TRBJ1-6,CASRAGTGEYSPLHF
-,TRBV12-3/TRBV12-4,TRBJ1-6,CASLRAGTSNSPLHF
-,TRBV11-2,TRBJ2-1,CASRTKAGGINEQFF
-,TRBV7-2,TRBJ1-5,CASREPGAASNQPQHF
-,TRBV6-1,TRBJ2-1,CASRLRRDRVKEQFF
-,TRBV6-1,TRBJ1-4,CASSEGYRVGEKLFF
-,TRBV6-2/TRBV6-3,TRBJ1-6,CASSYGLGYSPLHF
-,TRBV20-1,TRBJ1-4,CSAGQGEREKLFF
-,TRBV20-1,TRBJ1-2,CSARVRDGNYGYTF
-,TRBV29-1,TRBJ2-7,CSVCTGRREQYF
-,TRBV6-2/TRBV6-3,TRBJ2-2,CATREGGGSTGELFF
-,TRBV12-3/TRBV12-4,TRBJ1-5,CASSRGTVFQPQHF
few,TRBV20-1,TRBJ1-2,CIGPVVSEELYGYTF
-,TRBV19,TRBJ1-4,CASSVTGGQREKLFF
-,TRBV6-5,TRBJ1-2,CASSSQAYTF
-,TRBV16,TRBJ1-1,CASSPQGGRNTEAFF
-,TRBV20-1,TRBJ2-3,CSASLLAGGRTDTQYF
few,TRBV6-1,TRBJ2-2,CASSRDRGHTGELFF
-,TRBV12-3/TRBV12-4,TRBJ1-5,CASSSSGKPQHF
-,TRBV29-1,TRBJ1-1,CSVSRAEAFF
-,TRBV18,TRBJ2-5,CASSPTALVLQETQYF
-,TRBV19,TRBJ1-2,CASSIIGTNYGYTF
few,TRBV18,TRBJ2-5,CASSPGLQETQYF